Below are 26 T cell receptor beta chains sequenced from a single sample in a study of technical replicates of blood from a handful of donors. Measured with immunoSEQ multiplex PCR; TCRdb has only the in-frame clones, and not every one. The data show approximately 76,000 clones, around 90% seen once. The specimen was T cells isolated from PBMCs. The receptors derive from a human donor in good health.

The chain couples TRBV27 to TRBJ2-7; 7 nucleotides match TRBD2. There are 17 residues in the CDR3. Germline V gene lookup returns CDR1 MNHEY and CDR2 SMNVEV (reference sequence). The junction had 16 bases not matched to a gene; V was cut back by 5 bases and J by 3 bases. CDR3 nucleotide sequence: TGTGCCAGCAGTGAACCGCGCGGCGGGAGAAGAAACTACGAGCAGTACTTC. It encodes CASSEPRGGRRNYEQYF.

The DNA of the CDR3 is TGTGCCAGCAGCATAACAGGGTTTAATGAGCAGTTCTTC. It codes for CASSITGFNEQFF. The chain links TRBV6-4 to TRBJ2-1; D might be TRBD1 (6 bases). This CDR3 contains 13 residues. Germline loops: CDR1 MRHNA, CDR2 SNTAGT. The V and J ends lost 6 bases and 7 bases respectively, with 13 bases between them.

CDR3 bases: TGTGCCAGCAGCTATGACAGGGTCTATGGCTACACCTTC. Translated, it gives CASSYDRVYGYTF. The chain combines TRBV7-9 with TRBJ1-2; 7 bases match TRBD1. V shed 4 bases and J 4 bases; nucleotides not matched to a gene: 3. The CDR3 length is 13 residues. Germline values: CDR1 SEHNR, CDR2 FQNEAQ (reference sequence).

The V gene is TRBV27, the J gene TRBJ2-4; TRBD1 agrees at 7 bases. There are 18 residues in the CDR3. CDR1 and CDR2 (germline): MNHEY, SMNVEV (reference sequence). After removal of 6 bases from V and 8 bases from J, the junction contained 22 bases not matched to a gene. Here the CDR3 reads CASRKYPGQASFQYIQYF. The CDR3 DNA is TGTGCCAGCAGGAAATACCCCGGACAGGCCAGCTTCCAGTACATTCAGTACTTC.

This clone was seen only once. The V call is TRBV30, the J call TRBJ1-4; no clear D. The CDR3 totals 13 residues. With 0 bases removed from V and 8 bases from J, the gap between germline ends came to 10 bases. CDR1 is GTSNPN, CDR2 SVGIG, per germline (reference sequence). CDR3 bases: TGTGCCTGGAGTGTAAAAACTGTGGAAAAACTGTTTTTT. Its translation: CAWSVKTVEKLFF.

The chain uses TRBV6-6 and TRBJ2-6; D unresolved. CDR3 size: 15 residues. Germline assignment: CDR1 MNHNY and CDR2 SVGAGI (reference sequence). Trimming stripped 2 bases from V and 2 bases from J, with 7 bases between. This CDR3 reads CASSYTTTGANVLTF. The CDR3 region has the DNA TGTGCCAGCAGTTACACAACTACTGGGGCCAACGTCCTGACTTTC.

The V call is TRBV11-2, the J call TRBJ1-3; weak D call: TRBD1 (6 bases). Trimming left V 4 bases short and J 0 bases short, with 16 bases between. Germline V gene lookup returns CDR1 SGHAT and CDR2 FQNNGV. The CDR3 spans 17 residues. DNA for the CDR3: TGTGCCAGCAGCTCACTACAGGGTCCCTCCTCTGGAAACACCATATATTTT. Translating it yields CASSSLQGPSSGNTIYF. Full variable domain (outside the CDR3, taken from reference TRBV11-2 and TRBJ1-3): EAGVAQSPRYKIIEKRQSVAFWCNPISGHATLYWYQQILGQGPKLLIQFQNNGVVDDSQLPKDRFSAERLKGVDSTLKIQPAKLEDSAVYLCASSSLQGPSSGNTIYFGEGSWLTVV.

This chain uses TRBV6-1 with TRBJ1-5; 9 bases agree with TRBD1. The V gene end was trimmed by 3 bases and the J gene end by 7 bases; junction bases not matched to a gene: 1. The germline V gene has CDR1 MNHNS and CDR2 SASEGT. This CDR3 comprises 13 residues. The CDR3 nucleotides read TGTGCCAGCAGTGATACAGGGGGCCAGCCCCAGCATTTT. Amino acids: CASSDTGGQPQHF.

The sample holds one count of this clone. The chain has TRBV19 and TRBJ1-5; 10 positions match TRBD1. The CDR3 loop spans 16 amino acids. Germline V CDR1 and CDR2: LNHDA, SQIVND (reference sequence). Germline trimming cut 7 bases from V and 4 bases from J; bases unmatched to any gene: 10. The CDR3 sequence: CASMLPGQGQNQPQHF. As DNA, the CDR3 is TGTGCCAGTATGCTACCGGGACAGGGGCAGAATCAGCCCCAGCATTTT.

This clone was detected once. J is TRBJ2-3 and V is TRBV5-1; D is undetermined. The CDR3 sequence is 14 residues long. CDR1 is SGHRS and CDR2 is YFSETQ in the germline V gene. The germline V and J ends were trimmed by 4 bases and 0 bases, with 9 bases remaining between them. The CDR3 DNA sequence: TGCGCCAGCAGCCCTGGAGAAAGCACAGATACGCAGTATTTT. Residues: CASSPGESTDTQYF.

The genes are TRBV7-9 and TRBJ2-1, with 7 bases identical to TRBD1. CDR1 is SEHNR, CDR2 FQNEAQ, per germline (reference sequence). The length of the CDR3 is 14 residues. V was clipped by 6 bases and J by 3 bases; unmatched bases: 5. CDR3 sequence: CASRNRGLYNEQFF. The CDR3 DNA sequence: TGTGCCAGCAGAAACAGGGGCCTCTACAATGAGCAGTTCTTC.

The chain uses TRBV15 and TRBJ2-4; TRBD2 matches 9 bases. Germline assignment: CDR1 LNHNV and CDR2 YYDKDF (reference sequence). The CDR3 consists of 17 residues. V gave up 2 bases and J gave up 2 bases; unmatched junction bases: 7. CDR3 in amino acids: CATSRPGLASSKNIQYF. The CDR3 DNA reads TGTGCCACCAGCAGACCGGGACTAGCTTCGTCCAAAAACATTCAGTACTTC.

This rearrangement joins TRBV7-9 to TRBJ2-3; tentatively, D is TRBD2 (7 bases). V lost 4 bases and J lost 3, with 14 bases in between. Per germline, CDR1 SEHNR and CDR2 FQNEAQ (reference sequence). The CDR3 is 15 residues long. CDR3 DNA: TGTGCCAGCAGCTGGCGGGGGCAAGGGACAGATACGCAGTATTTT. Its protein product is CASSWRGQGTDTQYF.

V usage is TRBV27 and J usage is TRBJ1-2; D unclear. Germline lookup yields CDR1 MNHEY and CDR2 SMNVEV (reference sequence). V shed 5 bases and J shed 1 base, with 14 bases lying between them. The CDR3 extends over 15 amino acids. This CDR3 is CASSPYAGSNYGYTF. CDR3 coding DNA: TGTGCCAGCAGTCCCTACGCCGGGAGTAACTATGGCTACACCTTC.

The chain links TRBV27 to TRBJ2-7, with D possibly being TRBD2 (6 bases). CDR1 MNHEY and CDR2 SMNVEV come from the germline V gene (reference sequence). This CDR3 is built from 13 residues. Between the trimmed V and J ends, which lost 4 bases and 3 bases, there was a span of 10 bases. The CDR3 DNA follows: TGTGCCAGCAGTTCGGCTAGCGACTACGAGCAGTACTTC. Residues: CASSSASDYEQYF.

The chain combines TRBV29-1 with TRBJ2-3; 9 bases are a match to TRBD1. With V trimmed by 3 bases and J by 6 bases, 4 bases remained unmatched. The CDR3 covers 13 residues. Germline lookup yields CDR1 SQVTM and CDR2 ANQGSEA. DNA of the CDR3: TGCAGCGTTGAGAACGACAGGGGGGATACGCAGTATTTT. It encodes CSVENDRGDTQYF.

The genes are TRBV27 and TRBJ2-1; 12 nucleotides line up with TRBD2. With 2 bases clipped from V and 6 bases from J, the junction kept 2 bases outside the gene matches. Germline assignment: CDR1 MNHEY and CDR2 SMNVEV (reference sequence). CDR3 length equals 15 residues. The CDR3 DNA reads TGTGCCAGCAGTTTAGGACTAGCGGGAATCAATGAGCAGTTCTTC. This translates into CASSLGLAGINEQFF.

This clone was detected once. The chain recombines TRBV5-1 with TRBJ2-6, with TRBD1 matching over 8 bases. The germline V gene has CDR1 SGHRS and CDR2 YFSETQ. Trimming took 7 bases from V and 0 from J; bases not matched to a gene: 6. This CDR3 is built from 16 residues. CDR3 in amino acids: CASLAGGISGANVLTF. Written as DNA, the CDR3 is TGCGCCAGCCTCGCAGGGGGCATCTCTGGGGCCAACGTCCTGACTTTC.

The chain joins TRBV6-5 to TRBJ1-4; D remains unclear. Per the germline V gene, CDR1 is MNHEY and CDR2 is SVGAGI. The CDR3 spans 15 residues. V gave up 2 bases and J gave up 4 bases, with 11 bases separating them. This chain's CDR3 is CASSYDMDYNEKLFF. The CDR3 DNA follows: TGTGCCAGCAGTTACGACATGGACTATAATGAAAAACTGTTTTTT.

V usage is TRBV25-1 and J usage is TRBJ1-2, with 7 positions matching TRBD1. V dropped 7 bases and J dropped 1; count of bases not matched to a gene: 9. Per the germline V gene, CDR1 is MGHDK and CDR2 is SYGVNS. CDR3 length: 15 residues. CDR3 amino acids: CASIPGGVGNYGYTF. In nucleotides, the CDR3 is TGTGCCAGCATACCAGGGGGAGTAGGTAACTATGGCTACACCTTC.

The chain employs TRBV2 and TRBJ2-7; a possible D gene is TRBD2 (6 bases). CDR1 is SNHLY, CDR2 FYNNEI, per germline. Trimming took 2 bases from V and 5 from J, leaving 10 bases between them. The CDR3 has 13 residues. DNA for the CDR3: TGTGCCAGCAGTGAATTAGGGGAGGACGAGCAGTACTTC. Translated, it gives CASSELGEDEQYF.

This chain links TRBV30 with TRBJ2-2; D may be TRBD1 (6 bases). Trimming cost V 0 bases and J 5 bases, with 10 bases left between them. Germline values: CDR1 GTSNPN, CDR2 SVGIG (reference sequence). This CDR3 region has 14 residues. In DNA, the CDR3 is TGTGCCTGGAGTGTACAGGGCGGGACCGGGGAGCTGTTTTTT. Its translation: CAWSVQGGTGELFF.

This chain joins TRBV7-8 and TRBJ1-5, with D uncertain. CDR1 and CDR2 from the germline V gene are SGHVS and FQNEAQ. V was shortened by 2 bases and J by 3 bases, with 5 bases between the two germline ends. This CDR3 has 13 amino acids. The CDR3 here is CASSLTDNQPQHF. CDR3 in DNA: TGTGCCAGCAGCTTAACAGACAATCAGCCCCAGCATTTT.

This chain connects TRBV25-1 to TRBJ1-4; possibly TRBD1 for D (6 bases). Deletions cut 4 bases from V and 6 bases from J, with 18 bases between. The germline gives CDR1 MGHDK, CDR2 SYGVNS. CDR3 length: 16 residues. The CDR3 nucleotides are TGTGCCAGCAGTGGCAGGACAGTACTAACGGATGAAAAACTGTTTTTT. Translating gives CASSGRTVLTDEKLFF.

V usage is TRBV4-1 and J usage is TRBJ2-7; 7 bases agree with TRBD1. Germline V gene sequence: CDR1 MGHRA, CDR2 YSYEKL. This CDR3 comprises 16 residues. After removal of 0 bases from V and 1 base from J, the junction contained 6 bases not matched to a gene. The CDR3 loop is CASSQEERQGSYEQYF. Written as DNA, the CDR3 is TGCGCCAGCAGCCAAGAGGAAAGACAGGGATCCTACGAGCAGTACTTC.

J is TRBJ2-7 and V is TRBV28; the D gene is possibly TRBD2 (6 bases). Germline V lookup: CDR1 MDHEN, CDR2 SYDVKM. The length of the CDR3 is 16 residues. The V end was cut by 6 bases, the J end by 5 bases, with 23 bases between. The CDR3 nucleotides read TGTGCCAGCAGGCTATCAGGGCACGTCGGCGGGAACGAGCAGTACTTC. Translated: CASRLSGHVGGNEQYF.